This is a list of T cell receptor beta chains from one sample in a study of cytomegalovirus exposure and HLA in healthy donors. Assay used: immunoSEQ multiplex PCR; TCRdb lists only in-frame clones, some missing. This table has under 120,000 clones, around three quarters appearing once. Material: PBMCs. The receptors stem from a man aged 45-65 years in good health and CMV-seropositive. Both conserved end residues are trimmed from each CDR3. Each record gives: V gene, J gene, CDR3 protein.

>TRBV11-1|TRBJ2-7
ASSLGTNYEQY
>TRBV2|TRBJ1-3
ASRRYLSSGNTIY
>TRBV7-6|TRBJ2-6
ASSLEVGGSGANVLT
>TRBV30|TRBJ2-7
AWSPQLAGVPWRSN
>TRBV19|TRBJ2-3
ASSPTGGSGTDTQY
>TRBV6-5|TRBJ1-1
ASSYSYGTPLEEAF
>TRBV14|TRBJ1-1
ASSQDVMALPNTEAF
>TRBV30|TRBJ1-4
AWTAQANEKLF
>TRBV5-8|TRBJ1-5
ASNFRGRGNQPQH
>TRBV2|TRBJ2-5
ASSETSGEETQY
>TRBV9|TRBJ1-6
ASSPRGLTNSPLH
>TRBV5-1|TRBJ2-7
ASSSGQGHDEQY
>TRBV30|TRBJ2-2
AWSRGQGRSTGELF
>TRBV7-2|TRBJ2-3
ASSLSVWDNTQY
>TRBV2|TRBJ1-1
ASREEGGTEAF
>TRBV5-1|TRBJ2-5
ASSFQGRGGQETQY
>TRBV5-4|TRBJ1-3
ASSWGEAGNTIY